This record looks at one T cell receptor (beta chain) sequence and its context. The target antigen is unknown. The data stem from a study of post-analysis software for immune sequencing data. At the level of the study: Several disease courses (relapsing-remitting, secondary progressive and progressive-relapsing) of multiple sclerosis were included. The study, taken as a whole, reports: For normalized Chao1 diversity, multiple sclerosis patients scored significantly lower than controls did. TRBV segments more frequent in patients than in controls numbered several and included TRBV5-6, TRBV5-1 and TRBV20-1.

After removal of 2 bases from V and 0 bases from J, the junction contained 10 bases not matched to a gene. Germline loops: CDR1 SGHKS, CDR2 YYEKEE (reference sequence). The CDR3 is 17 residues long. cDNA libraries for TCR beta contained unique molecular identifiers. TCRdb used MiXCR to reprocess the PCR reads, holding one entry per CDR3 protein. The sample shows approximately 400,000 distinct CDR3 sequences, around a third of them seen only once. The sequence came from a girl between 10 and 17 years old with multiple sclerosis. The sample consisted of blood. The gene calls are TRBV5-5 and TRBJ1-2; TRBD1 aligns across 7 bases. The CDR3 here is CASSLRGDRTTNYGYTF. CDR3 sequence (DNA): TGTGCCAGCAGCTTACGGGGGGACAGAACTACTAACTATGGCTACACCTTC.